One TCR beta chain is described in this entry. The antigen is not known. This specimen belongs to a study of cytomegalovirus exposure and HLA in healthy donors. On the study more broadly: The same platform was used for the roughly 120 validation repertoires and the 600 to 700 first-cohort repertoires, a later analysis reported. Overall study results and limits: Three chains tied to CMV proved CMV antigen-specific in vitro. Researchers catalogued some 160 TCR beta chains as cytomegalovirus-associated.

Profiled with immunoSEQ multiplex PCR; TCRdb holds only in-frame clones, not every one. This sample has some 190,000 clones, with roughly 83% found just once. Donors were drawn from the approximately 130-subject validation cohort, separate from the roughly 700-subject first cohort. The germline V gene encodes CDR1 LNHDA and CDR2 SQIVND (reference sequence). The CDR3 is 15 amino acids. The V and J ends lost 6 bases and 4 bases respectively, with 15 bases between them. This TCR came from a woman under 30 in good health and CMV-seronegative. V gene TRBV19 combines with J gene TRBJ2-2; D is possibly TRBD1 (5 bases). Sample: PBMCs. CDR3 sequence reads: CASRPDSVGTGELFF. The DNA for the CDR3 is TGTGCCAGTAGACCTGACAGCGTCGGCACCGGGGAGCTGTTTTTT.